This T cell receptor (beta chain) was recovered during a study of blood T cell repertoires in COVID-19. Overall study: There were acute and convalescent COVID-19 samples, and they came from the United States, Italy and Spain. In each case, the material was cDNA or gDNA derived from T cells, B-cell-depleted T cells, or PBMCs.

In the study's own analysis: Estimation of nucleated cell counts relied on the amplification of reference gene primers. Sequenced by immunoSEQ multiplex PCR; TCRdb stores in-frame clones only, minus some. The V and J calls and clone size are taken from that table; D and trimming were inferred from the DNA. The sample lists over 130,000 clones, over 70% occurring once. Germline CDR1 LNHDA, CDR2 SQIVND (reference sequence). CDR3 length: 12 amino acids. V was shortened by 4 bases and J by 10 bases, with 11 bases between the two germline ends. Sequenced sample: peripheral blood. This TCR was recovered from a man in his 60s with active or convalescent COVID-19. This sequence joins TRBV19 and TRBJ2-1, with D perhaps matching TRBD1 (5 bases). The CDR3 spells CASSTTAPEQFF. CDR3 DNA: TGTGCCAGTAGTACGACAGCGCCCGAGCAGTTCTTC.